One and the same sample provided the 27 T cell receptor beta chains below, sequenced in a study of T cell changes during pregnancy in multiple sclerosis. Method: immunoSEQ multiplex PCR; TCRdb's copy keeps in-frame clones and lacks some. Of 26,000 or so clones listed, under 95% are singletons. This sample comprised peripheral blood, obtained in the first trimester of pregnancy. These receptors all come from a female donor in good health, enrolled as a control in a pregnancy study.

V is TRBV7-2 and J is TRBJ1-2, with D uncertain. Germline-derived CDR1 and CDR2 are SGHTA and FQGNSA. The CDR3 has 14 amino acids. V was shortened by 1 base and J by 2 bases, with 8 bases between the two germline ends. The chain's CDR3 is CASSLEEGNYGYTF. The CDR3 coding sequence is TGTGCCAGCAGCTTAGAGGAGGGCAACTATGGCTACACCTTC. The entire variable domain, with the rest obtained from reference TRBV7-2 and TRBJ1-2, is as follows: GAGVSQSPSNKVTEKGKDVELRCDPISGHTALYWYRQSLGQGLEFLIYFQGNSAPDKSGLPSDRFSAERTGGSVSTLTIQRTQQEDSAVYLCASSLEEGNYGYTFGSGTRLTVV.

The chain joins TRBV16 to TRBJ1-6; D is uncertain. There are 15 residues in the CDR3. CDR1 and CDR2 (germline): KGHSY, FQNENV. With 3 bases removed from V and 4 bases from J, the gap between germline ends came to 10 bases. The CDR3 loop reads CASSQRGDYNSPLHF. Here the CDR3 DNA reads TGTGCCAGCAGCCAGCGAGGTGATTATAATTCACCCCTCCACTTT.

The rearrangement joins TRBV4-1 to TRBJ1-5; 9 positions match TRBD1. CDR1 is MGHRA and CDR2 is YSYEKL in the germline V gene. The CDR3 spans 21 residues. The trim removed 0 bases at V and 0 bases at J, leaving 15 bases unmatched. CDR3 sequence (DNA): TGCGCCAGCAGCCAAGACTCCACACCGGGACAGGGATGGTATAGCAATCAGCCCCAGCATTTT. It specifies CASSQDSTPGQGWYSNQPQHF.

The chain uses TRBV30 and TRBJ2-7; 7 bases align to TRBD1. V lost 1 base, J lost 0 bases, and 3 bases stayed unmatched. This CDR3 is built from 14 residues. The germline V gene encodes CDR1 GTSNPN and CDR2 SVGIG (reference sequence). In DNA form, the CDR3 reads TGTGCCTGGAGTGAAGGGGACAGCTCCTACGAGCAGTACTTC. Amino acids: CAWSEGDSSYEQYF.

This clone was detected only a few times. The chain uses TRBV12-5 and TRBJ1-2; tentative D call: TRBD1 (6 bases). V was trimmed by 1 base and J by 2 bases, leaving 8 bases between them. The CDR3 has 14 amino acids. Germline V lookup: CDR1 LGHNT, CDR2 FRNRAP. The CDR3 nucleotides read TGTGCTAGTGGTTTGGGGACAGCAAACTATGGCTACACCTTC. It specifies CASGLGTANYGYTF.

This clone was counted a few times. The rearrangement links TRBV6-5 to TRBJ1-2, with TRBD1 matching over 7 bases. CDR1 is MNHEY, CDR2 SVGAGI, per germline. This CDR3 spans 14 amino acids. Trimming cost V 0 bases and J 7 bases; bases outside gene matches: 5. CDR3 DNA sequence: TGTGCCAGCAGTTACTCCGACACAGGGGTTGGCTACACCTTC. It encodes CASSYSDTGVGYTF.

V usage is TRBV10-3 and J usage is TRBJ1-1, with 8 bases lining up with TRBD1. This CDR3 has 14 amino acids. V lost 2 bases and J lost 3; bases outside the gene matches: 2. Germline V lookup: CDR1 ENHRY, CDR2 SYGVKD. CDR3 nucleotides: TGTGCCATCAGTGAGACAGGGGGGGACACTGAAGCTTTCTTT. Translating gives CAISETGGDTEAFF.

CDR3 bases: TGTGCCAGTAGTACGCGACAGGGCATGGATACGCAGTATTTT. Its translation: CASSTRQGMDTQYF. This chain connects TRBV19 to TRBJ2-3, with 7 bases lining up with TRBD1. J lost 6 bases, V lost 4 bases, and 7 bases had no gene match. Germline V CDR1 and CDR2: LNHDA, SQIVND (reference sequence). There are 14 residues in the CDR3.

This chain's CDR3 is CASSTTVLYEQYF. DNA for the CDR3: TGTGCCAGCTCAACGACAGTCCTATACGAGCAGTACTTC. The chain couples TRBV18 to TRBJ2-7, with D possibly TRBD1 on 5 matching bases. The germline gives CDR1 KGHSH, CDR2 LQKENI. With 5 bases removed from V and 4 bases from J, the gap between germline ends came to 12 bases. The CDR3 is 13 residues long. The full variable domain, its missing parts supplied by reference TRBV18 and TRBJ2-7, is NAGVMQNPRHLVRRRGQEARLRCSPMKGHSHVYWYRQLPEEGLKFMVYLQKENIIDESGMPKERFSAEFPKEGPSILRIQQVVRGDSAAYFCASSTTVLYEQYFGPGTRLTVT.

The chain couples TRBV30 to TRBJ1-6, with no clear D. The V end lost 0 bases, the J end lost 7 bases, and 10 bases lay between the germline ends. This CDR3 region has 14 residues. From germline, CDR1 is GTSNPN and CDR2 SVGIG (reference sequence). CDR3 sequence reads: CAWSVAGENSPLHF. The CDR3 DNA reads TGTGCCTGGAGTGTCGCCGGGGAAAATTCACCCCTCCACTTT.

In DNA, the CDR3 is TGTGCCAGCAGGACAGCTAATGAAAAACTGTTTTTT. Its translation: CASRTANEKLFF. The chain carries TRBV28 and TRBJ1-4, with D possibly matching TRBD1 (5 bases). Germline CDR1 is MDHEN and CDR2 is SYDVKM. Trimming removed 6 bases at V and 3 bases at J, with 5 bases between. The CDR3 loop spans 12 amino acids.

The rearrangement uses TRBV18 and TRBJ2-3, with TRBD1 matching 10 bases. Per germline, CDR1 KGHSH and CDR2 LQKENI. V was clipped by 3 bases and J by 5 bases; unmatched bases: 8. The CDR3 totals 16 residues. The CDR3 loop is CASSPPTGGGGDTQYF. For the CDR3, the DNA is TGTGCCAGCTCACCCCCGACAGGGGGCGGCGGAGATACGCAGTATTTT.

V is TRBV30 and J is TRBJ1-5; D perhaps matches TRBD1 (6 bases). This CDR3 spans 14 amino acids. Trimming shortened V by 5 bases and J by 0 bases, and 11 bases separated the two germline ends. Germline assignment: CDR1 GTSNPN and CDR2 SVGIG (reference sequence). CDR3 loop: CAWAQGYSNQPQHF. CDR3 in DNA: TGTGCCTGGGCCCAGGGGTATAGCAATCAGCCCCAGCATTTT. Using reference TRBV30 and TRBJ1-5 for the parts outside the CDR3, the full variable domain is SQTIHQWPATLVQPVGSPLSLECTVEGTSNPNLYWYRQAAGRGLQLLFYSVGIGQISSEVPQNLSASRPQDRQFILSSKKLLLSDSGFYLCAWAQGYSNQPQHFGDGTRLSIL.

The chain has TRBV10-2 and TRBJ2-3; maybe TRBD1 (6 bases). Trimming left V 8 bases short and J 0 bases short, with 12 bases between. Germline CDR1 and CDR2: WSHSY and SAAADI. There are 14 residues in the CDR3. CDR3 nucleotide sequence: TGCGCCAGCCGGGACACGCCTAGCACAGATACGCAGTATTTT. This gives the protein CASRDTPSTDTQYF.

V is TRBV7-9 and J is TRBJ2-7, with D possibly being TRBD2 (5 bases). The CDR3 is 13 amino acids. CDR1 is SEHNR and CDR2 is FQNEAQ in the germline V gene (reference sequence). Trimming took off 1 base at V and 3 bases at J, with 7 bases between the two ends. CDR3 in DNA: TGTGCCAGCAGCTTAGTAGCGTTCTACGAGCAGTACTTC. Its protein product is CASSLVAFYEQYF. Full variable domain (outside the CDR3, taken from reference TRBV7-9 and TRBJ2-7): DTGVSQNPRHKITKRGQNVTFRCDPISEHNRLYWYRQTLGQGPEFLTYFQNEAQLEKSRLLSDRFSAERPKGSFSTLEIQRTEQGDSAMYLCASSLVAFYEQYFGPGTRLTVT.

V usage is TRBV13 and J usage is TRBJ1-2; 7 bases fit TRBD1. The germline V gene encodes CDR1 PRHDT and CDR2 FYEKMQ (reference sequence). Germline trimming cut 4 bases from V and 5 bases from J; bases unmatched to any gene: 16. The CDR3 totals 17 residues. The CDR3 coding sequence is TGTGCCAGCAGCTCCCGGGCAGGGGGTGCCTTAGGGTATGGCTACACCTTC. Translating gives CASSSRAGGALGYGYTF.

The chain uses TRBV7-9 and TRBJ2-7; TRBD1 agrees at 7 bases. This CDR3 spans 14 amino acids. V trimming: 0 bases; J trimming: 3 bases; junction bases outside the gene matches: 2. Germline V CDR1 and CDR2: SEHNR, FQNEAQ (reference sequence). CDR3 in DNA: TGTGCCAGCAGCTTAGCCCGGGACAGCTACGAGCAGTACTTC. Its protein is CASSLARDSYEQYF.

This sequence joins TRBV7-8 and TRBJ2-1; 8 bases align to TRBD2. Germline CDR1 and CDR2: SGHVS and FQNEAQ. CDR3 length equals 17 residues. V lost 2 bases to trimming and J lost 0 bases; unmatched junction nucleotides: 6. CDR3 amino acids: CASSLFQRGSSYNEQFF. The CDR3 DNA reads TGTGCCAGCAGCTTATTTCAGCGGGGGAGCTCCTACAATGAGCAGTTCTTC.

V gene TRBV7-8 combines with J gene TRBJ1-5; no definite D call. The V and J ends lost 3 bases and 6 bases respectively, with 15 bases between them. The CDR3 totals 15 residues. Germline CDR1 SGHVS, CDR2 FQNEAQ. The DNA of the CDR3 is TGTGCCAGCAGCTTGAGCCGACTAGTTCTTCAGCCCCAGCATTTT. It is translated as CASSLSRLVLQPQHF.

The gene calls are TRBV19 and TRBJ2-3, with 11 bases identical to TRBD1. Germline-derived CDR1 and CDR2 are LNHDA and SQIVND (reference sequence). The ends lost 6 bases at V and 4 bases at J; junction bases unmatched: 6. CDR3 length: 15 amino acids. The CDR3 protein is CASSGRTGGADTQYF. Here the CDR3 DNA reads TGTGCCAGTAGCGGCCGGACAGGGGGCGCAGATACGCAGTATTTT. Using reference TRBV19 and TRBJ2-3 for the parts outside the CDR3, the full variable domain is DGGITQSPKYLFRKEGQNVTLSCEQNLNHDAMYWYRQDPGQGLRLIYYSQIVNDFQKGDIAEGYSVSREKKESFPLTVTSAQKNPTAFYLCASSGRTGGADTQYFGPGTRLTVL.

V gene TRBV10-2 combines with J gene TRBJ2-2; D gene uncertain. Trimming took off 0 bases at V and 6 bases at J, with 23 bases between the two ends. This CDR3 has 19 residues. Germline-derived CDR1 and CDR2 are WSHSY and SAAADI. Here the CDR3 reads CASSESRRSRINRSGELFF. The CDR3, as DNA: TGCGCCAGCAGTGAGTCGAGACGGTCCAGGATTAATCGTTCCGGGGAGCTGTTTTTT.

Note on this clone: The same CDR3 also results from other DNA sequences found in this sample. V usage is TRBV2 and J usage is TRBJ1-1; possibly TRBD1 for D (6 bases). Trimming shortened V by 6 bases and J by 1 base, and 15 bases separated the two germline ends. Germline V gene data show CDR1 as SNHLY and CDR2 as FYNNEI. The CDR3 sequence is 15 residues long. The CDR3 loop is CASSVRGLGNTEAFF. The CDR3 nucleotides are TGTGCCAGCAGCGTCAGGGGCTTGGGGAACACTGAAGCTTTCTTT.

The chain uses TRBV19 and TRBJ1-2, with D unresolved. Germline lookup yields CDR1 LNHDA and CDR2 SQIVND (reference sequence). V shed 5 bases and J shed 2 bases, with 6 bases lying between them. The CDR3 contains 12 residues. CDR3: CASSARNYGYTF. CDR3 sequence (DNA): TGTGCCAGTAGTGCTAGGAACTATGGCTACACCTTC.

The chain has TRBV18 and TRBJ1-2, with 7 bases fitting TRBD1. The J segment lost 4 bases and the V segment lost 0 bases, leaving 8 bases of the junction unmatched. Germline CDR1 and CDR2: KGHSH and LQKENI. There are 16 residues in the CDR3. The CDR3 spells CASSPPRQGIIYGYTF. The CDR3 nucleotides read TGTGCCAGCTCACCACCGAGACAGGGAATAATCTATGGCTACACCTTC.

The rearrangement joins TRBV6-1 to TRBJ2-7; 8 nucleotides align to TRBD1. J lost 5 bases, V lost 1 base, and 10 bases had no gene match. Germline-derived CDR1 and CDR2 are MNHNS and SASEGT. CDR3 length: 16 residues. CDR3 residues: CASSEVSGDRSHEQYF. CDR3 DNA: TGTGCCAGCAGTGAAGTGTCTGGGGACAGGTCCCACGAGCAGTACTTC.

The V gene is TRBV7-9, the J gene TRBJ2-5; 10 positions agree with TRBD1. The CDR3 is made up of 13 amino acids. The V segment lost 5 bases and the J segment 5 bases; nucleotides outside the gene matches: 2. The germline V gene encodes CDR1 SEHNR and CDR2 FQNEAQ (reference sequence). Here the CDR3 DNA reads TGTGCCAGCAGCCTGGGACAGGGGGAGACCCAGTACTTC. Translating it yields CASSLGQGETQYF.

The CDR3 bases are TGTGCCAGCAGCCCACAACCGGGACAGGGCCACTACAATGAGCAGTTCTTC. Residues: CASSPQPGQGHYNEQFF. The V and J genes are TRBV7-9 and TRBJ2-1, with 9 bases identical to TRBD1. Trimming cost V 5 bases and J 3 bases; bases outside gene matches: 11. The CDR3 spans 17 residues. Germline CDR1 is SEHNR and CDR2 is FQNEAQ (reference sequence). Supplemented by reference TRBV7-9 and TRBJ2-1, the full variable domain reads DTGVSQNPRHKITKRGQNVTFRCDPISEHNRLYWYRQTLGQGPEFLTYFQNEAQLEKSRLLSDRFSAERPKGSFSTLEIQRTEQGDSAMYLCASSPQPGQGHYNEQFFGPGTRLTVL.